This record looks at one T cell receptor beta chain sequence and its context. Per the original data handling: Estimation of nucleated cell counts relied on the amplification of reference gene primers. The repertoire was sequenced with immunoSEQ multiplex PCR; TCRdb's copy has only in-frame clones and lacks some. V and J calls plus clone size are reproduced from that table; the DNA served to infer D and trimming. Of 450,000 or so clones listed, about 88% are singletons. This specimen belongs to a study of blood T cell repertoires in COVID-19. As for the study in general: COVID-19 samples collected from the United States, Italy and Spain covered acute and convalescent phases. T cells, B-cell-depleted T cells, or PBMCs provided the cDNA or gDNA that served as material.

V lost 2 bases to trimming and J lost 7 bases; unmatched junction nucleotides: 10. The germline CDR1 and CDR2 sequences are SGDLS and YYNGEE. CDR3 length: 17 residues. Seattle patient enrollment occurred during active infection, with longitudinal follow-up thereafter. The sample was peripheral blood. The chain uses TRBV9 and TRBJ2-1; 12 bases fit TRBD2. The TCR was taken from a woman aged 40 to 50 with COVID-19, enrolled during active disease. The CDR3 protein is CASSVPTRGLAGNEQFF. As DNA, the CDR3 is TGTGCCAGCAGCGTTCCCACCAGGGGACTAGCGGGTAATGAGCAGTTCTTC.